What follows are 7 T cell receptor beta chains derived from one specimen sequenced in a study of CD8 T cells in Susac syndrome. RNA totalling roughly 0.45 to 1 ug underwent reverse transcription with random hexamers. One entry per CDR3 protein, called by TCRdb with MiXCR from the immunoSEQ multiplex PCR reads. Among 130,000 to 150,000 distinct CDR3 sequences, about 94% were seen once, and the ten largest hold 0.065% to 0.095%. Sequencing was performed on CD4+ T cells from PBMCs. The receptors here all came from a human donor with Susac syndrome.

The chain links TRBV3-1 to TRBJ1-2; D remains unclear. The CDR3 consists of 11 residues. CDR1 is LGHDT and CDR2 is YNNKEL in the germline V gene (reference sequence). V was cut by 1 base and J by 6 bases, with 3 bases left in between. The DNA of the CDR3 is TGTGCCAGCAGCCAAGGGAATGGCTACACCTTC. Translation: CASSQGNGYTF.

The chain combines TRBV2 with TRBJ2-1; tentative D call: TRBD2 (5 bases). Germline CDR1 and CDR2: SNHLY and FYNNEI. The germline V and J ends were trimmed by 10 bases and 8 bases, with 21 bases remaining between them. The CDR3 has 14 amino acids. The CDR3 reads CATPPVQTIDEQFF. The DNA of the CDR3 is TGTGCCACCCCCCCGGTACAGACTATAGATGAGCAGTTCTTC.

The chain has TRBV18 and TRBJ1-1, with a tentative D call TRBD1 (5 bases). V lost 3 bases, J lost 4 bases, and 15 bases lay in between. CDR3 length: 15 residues. Germline values: CDR1 KGHSH, CDR2 LQKENI. The CDR3: CASSPTFVRGTEAFF. CDR3 sequence (DNA): TGTGCCAGCTCACCGACTTTTGTTAGGGGCACTGAAGCTTTCTTT.

The chain has TRBV10-3 and TRBJ2-7; 8 bases are a match to TRBD1. This CDR3 region has 14 residues. The V gene's germline CDR1 is ENHRY and CDR2 SYGVKD. V lost 6 bases and J lost 5; bases outside the gene matches: 9. In DNA, the CDR3 is TGTGCCATCAGACACTCAGGACAGGGCGACGAGCAGTACTTC. This sequence encodes CAIRHSGQGDEQYF.

This clonotype turned up a few times. CDR3 region: CASTLQETTDTQYF. In DNA, the CDR3 is TGTGCCAGCACCCTACAGGAAACTACAGATACGCAGTATTTT. This chain joins TRBV12-3 or TRBV12-4 and TRBJ2-3; D is perhaps TRBD1 (5 bases). The CDR3 totals 14 residues. The germline V and J ends were trimmed by 7 bases and 3 bases, with 14 bases remaining between them.

V gene TRBV3-1 combines with J gene TRBJ2-7, with D possibly matching TRBD1 (5 bases). This CDR3 has 14 residues. V was pared by 5 bases and J by 2 bases, with 13 bases between. The germline V gene encodes CDR1 LGHDT and CDR2 YNNKEL (reference sequence). In nucleotides, the CDR3 is TGTGCCAGCAGCTCCCAGGGCAGGACCTACGAGCAGTACTTC. Protein product: CASSSQGRTYEQYF.

The V call is TRBV7-2, the J call TRBJ1-2; 8 bases align to TRBD1. The germline gives CDR1 SGHTA, CDR2 FQGNSA. CDR3 size: 15 residues. V was pared by 6 bases and J by 6 bases, with 12 bases of the junction left unmatched. The CDR3 DNA follows: TGTGCCAGCAGTGACGGGGGCAGGGGGCCGGATGGCTACACCTTC. It specifies CASSDGGRGPDGYTF.